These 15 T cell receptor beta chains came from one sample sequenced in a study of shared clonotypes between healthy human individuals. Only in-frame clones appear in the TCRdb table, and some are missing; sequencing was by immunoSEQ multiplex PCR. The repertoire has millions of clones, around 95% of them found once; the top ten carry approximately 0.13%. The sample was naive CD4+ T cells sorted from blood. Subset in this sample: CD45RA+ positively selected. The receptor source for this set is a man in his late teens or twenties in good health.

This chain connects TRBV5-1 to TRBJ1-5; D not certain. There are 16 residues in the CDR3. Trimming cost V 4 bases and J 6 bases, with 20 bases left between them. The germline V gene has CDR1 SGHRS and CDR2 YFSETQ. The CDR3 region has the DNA TGCGCCAGCAGCGCTGTCCCGGGGATGACCGGTCAGCCCCAGCATTTT. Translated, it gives CASSAVPGMTGQPQHF.

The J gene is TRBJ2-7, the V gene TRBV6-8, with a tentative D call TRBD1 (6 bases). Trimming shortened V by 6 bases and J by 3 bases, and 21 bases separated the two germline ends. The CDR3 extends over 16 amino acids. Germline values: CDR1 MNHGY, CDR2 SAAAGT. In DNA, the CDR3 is TGTGCCAGCAGCCAACGGGTAGCAGGGGAACTCTACGAGCAGTACTTC. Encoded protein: CASSQRVAGELYEQYF.

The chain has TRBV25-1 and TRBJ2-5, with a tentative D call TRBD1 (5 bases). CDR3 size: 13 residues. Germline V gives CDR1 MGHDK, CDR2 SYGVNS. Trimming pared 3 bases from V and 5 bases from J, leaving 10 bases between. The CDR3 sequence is CASSEAGWETQYF. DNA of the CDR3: TGTGCCAGCAGTGAGGCAGGGTGGGAGACCCAGTACTTC.

The CDR3 coding sequence is TGTGCCAGCAGTCGACAGGGGACCGACGAGCAGTACTTC. Translation gives CASSRQGTDEQYF. The rearrangement uses TRBV11-3 and TRBJ2-7; TRBD1 aligns across 8 bases. This CDR3 spans 13 amino acids. Germline CDR1 reads SGHNT; CDR2 reads YENEEA. The junction had 6 bases not matched to a gene; V was cut back by 6 bases and J by 5 bases.

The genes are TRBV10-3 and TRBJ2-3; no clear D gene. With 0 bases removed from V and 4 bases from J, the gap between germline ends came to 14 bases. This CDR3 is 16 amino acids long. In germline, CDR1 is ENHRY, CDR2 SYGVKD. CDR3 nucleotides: TGTGCCATCAGTGAGTCGAATCTCCTGGACGCAGATACGCAGTATTTT. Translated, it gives CAISESNLLDADTQYF.

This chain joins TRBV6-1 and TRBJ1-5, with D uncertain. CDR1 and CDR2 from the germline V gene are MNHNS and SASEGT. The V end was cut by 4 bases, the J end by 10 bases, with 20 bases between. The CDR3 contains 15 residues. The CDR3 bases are TGTGCCAGCAGTGGGATGGTAGGAGCCTTGGAACCCCAGCATTTT. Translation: CASSGMVGALEPQHF.

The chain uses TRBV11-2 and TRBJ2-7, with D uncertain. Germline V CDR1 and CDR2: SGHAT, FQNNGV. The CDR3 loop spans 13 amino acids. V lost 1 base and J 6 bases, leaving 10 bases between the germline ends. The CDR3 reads CASSLVVASEQYF. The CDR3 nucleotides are TGTGCCAGCAGCTTAGTGGTAGCTTCCGAGCAGTACTTC.

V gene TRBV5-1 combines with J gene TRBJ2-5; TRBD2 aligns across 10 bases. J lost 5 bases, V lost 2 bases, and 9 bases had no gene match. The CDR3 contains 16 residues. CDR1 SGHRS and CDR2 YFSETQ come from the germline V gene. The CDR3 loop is CASSLEGTSVTETQYF. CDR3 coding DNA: TGCGCCAGCAGCTTAGAAGGGACTAGCGTGACGGAGACCCAGTACTTC.

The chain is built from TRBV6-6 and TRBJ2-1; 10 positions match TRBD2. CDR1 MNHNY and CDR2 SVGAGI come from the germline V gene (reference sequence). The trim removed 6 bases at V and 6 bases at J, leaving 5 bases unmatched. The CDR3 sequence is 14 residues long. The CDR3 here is CASRDSGGPNEQFF. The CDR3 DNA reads TGTGCCAGCAGGGATAGCGGGGGGCCCAATGAGCAGTTCTTC.

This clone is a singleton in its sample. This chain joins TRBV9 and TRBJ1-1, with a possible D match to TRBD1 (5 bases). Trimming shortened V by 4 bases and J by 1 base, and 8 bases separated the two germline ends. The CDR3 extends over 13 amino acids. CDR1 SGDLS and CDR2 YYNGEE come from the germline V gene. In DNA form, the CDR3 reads TGTGCCAGCAGCAATACAGGGAACACTGAAGCTTTCTTT. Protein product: CASSNTGNTEAFF.

CDR3 sequence: CASSEWEERSNQPQHF. The CDR3, as DNA: TGTGCCAGCAGTGAATGGGAAGAGCGGAGCAATCAGCCCCAGCATTTT. The chain is built from TRBV6-1 and TRBJ1-5; D remains ambiguous. This CDR3 is built from 16 residues. Between the trimmed V and J ends, which lost 2 bases and 1 base, there was a span of 12 bases. Germline CDR1 is MNHNS and CDR2 is SASEGT.

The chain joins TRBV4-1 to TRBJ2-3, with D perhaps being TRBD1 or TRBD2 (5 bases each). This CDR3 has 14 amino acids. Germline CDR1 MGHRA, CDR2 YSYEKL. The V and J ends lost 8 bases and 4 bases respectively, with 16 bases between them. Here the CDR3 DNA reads TGCGCCAGCTCACCGGGGCCCCCGGCAGATACGCAGTATTTT. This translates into CASSPGPPADTQYF.

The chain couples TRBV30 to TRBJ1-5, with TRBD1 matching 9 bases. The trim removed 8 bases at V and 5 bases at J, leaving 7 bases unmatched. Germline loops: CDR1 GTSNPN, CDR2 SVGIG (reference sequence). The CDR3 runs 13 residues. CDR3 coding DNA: TGTGCCAGGGGGGACAGGGAAGATCAGCCCCAGCATTTT. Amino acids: CARGDREDQPQHF.

CDR3: CASSLKLAGGTDTQYF. CDR3 bases: TGTGCCAGCAGCCTAAAACTAGCGGGGGGCACAGATACGCAGTATTTT. The chain joins TRBV5-4 to TRBJ2-3, with 11 nucleotides matching TRBD2. V trimming: 4 bases; J trimming: 1 base; junction bases outside the gene matches: 5. The CDR3 has 16 amino acids. The V gene's germline CDR1 is SGHNT and CDR2 YYREEE (reference sequence).

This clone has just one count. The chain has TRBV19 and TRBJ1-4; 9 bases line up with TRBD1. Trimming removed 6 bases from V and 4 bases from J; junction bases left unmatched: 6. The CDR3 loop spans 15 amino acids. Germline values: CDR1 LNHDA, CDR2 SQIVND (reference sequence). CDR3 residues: CASRTRDRDNEKLFF. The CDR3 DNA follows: TGTGCCAGTAGGACTCGGGACAGGGATAATGAAAAACTGTTTTTT.